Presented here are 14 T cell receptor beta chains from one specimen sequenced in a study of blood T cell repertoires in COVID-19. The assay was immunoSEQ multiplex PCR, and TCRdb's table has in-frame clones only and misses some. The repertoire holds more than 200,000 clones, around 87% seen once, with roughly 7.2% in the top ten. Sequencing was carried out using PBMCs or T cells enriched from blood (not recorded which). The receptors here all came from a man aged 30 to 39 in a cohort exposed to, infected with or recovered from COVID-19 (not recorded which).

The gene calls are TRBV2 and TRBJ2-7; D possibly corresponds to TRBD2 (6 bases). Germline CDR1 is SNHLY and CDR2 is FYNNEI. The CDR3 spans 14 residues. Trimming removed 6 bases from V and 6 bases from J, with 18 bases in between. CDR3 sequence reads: CASSAGPTRTEQYF. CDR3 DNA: TGTGCCAGCAGCGCAGGGCCGACTAGGACCGAGCAGTACTTC.

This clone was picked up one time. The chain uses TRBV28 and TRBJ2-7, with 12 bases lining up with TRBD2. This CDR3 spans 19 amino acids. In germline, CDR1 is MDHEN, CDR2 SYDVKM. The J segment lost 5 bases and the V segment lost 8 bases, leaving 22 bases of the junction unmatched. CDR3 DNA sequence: TGTGCCAGCCTCCAAACTGGGCCTAGCGGGAGGGATCGGCGCCACGAGCAGTACTTC. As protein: CASLQTGPSGRDRRHEQYF.

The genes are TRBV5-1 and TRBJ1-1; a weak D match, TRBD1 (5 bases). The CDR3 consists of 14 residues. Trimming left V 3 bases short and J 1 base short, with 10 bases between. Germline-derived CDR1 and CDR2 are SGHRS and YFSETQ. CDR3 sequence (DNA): TGCGCCAGCAGCTCAGGGCCAGGGAACACTGAAGCTTTCTTT. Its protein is CASSSGPGNTEAFF. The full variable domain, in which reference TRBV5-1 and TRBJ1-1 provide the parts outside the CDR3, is KAGVTQTPRYLIKTRGQQVTLSCSPISGHRSVSWYQQTPGQGLQFLFEYFSETQRNKGNFPGRFSGRQFSNSRSEMNVSTLELGDSALYLCASSSGPGNTEAFFGQGTRLTVV.

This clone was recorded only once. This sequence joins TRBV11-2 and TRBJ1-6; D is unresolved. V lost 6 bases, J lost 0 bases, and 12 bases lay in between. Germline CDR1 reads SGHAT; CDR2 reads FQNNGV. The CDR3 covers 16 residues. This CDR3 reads CASSARLSSYNSPLHF. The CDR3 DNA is TGTGCCAGCAGTGCCCGTCTTAGCTCCTATAATTCACCCCTCCACTTT.

This CDR3 reads CASSHPQSPKNIQYF. Here the CDR3 DNA reads TGCGCCAGCAGTCACCCACAGAGTCCCAAAAACATTCAGTACTTC. The chain links TRBV23-1 to TRBJ2-4; D is unclear. TRBV23-1 is placed among ORFs of uncertain function. The CDR3 loop spans 15 amino acids. The germline V and J ends were trimmed by 3 bases and 2 bases, with 11 bases remaining between them.

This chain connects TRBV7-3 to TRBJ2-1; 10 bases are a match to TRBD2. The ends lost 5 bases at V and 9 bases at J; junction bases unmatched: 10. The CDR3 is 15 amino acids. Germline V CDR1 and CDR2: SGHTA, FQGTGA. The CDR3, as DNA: TGTGCCAGCAGCATTAGCGGGAGGTATTTGGGTGAGCAGTTCTTC. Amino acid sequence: CASSISGRYLGEQFF. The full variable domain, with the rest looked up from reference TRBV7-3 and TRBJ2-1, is GAGVSQTPSNKVTEKGKYVELRCDPISGHTALYWYRQSLGQGPEFLIYFQGTGAADDSGLPNDRFFAVRPEGSVSTLKIQRTERGDSAVYLCASSISGRYLGEQFFGPGTRLTVL.

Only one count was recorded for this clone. CDR3: CASSDITGDTEAFF. Written as DNA, the CDR3 is TGTGCCAGCTCGGATATTACAGGGGACACTGAAGCTTTCTTT. The chain recombines TRBV18 with TRBJ1-1; 7 bases align to TRBD1. The germline gives CDR1 KGHSH, CDR2 LQKENI. J gave up 3 bases and V 6 bases, and 7 bases lay outside the gene matches. The CDR3 is 14 amino acids.

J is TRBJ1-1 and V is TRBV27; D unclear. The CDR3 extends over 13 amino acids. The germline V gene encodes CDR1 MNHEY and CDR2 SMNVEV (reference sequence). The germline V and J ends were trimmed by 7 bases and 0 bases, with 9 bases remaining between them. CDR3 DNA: TGTGCCAGCACTTCTGGGCTGAACACTGAAGCTTTCTTT. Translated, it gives CASTSGLNTEAFF.

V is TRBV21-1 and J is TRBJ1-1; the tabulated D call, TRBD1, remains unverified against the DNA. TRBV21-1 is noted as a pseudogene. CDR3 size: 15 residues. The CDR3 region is CASSKVDRPIPEAFF. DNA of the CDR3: TGTGCCAGCAGCAAGGTTGACAGACCGATCCCTGAAGCTTTCTTT.

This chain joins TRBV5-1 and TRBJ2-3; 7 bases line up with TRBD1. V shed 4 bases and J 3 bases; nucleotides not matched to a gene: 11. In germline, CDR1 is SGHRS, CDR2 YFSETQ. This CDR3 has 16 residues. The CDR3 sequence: CASSGGIKGATDTQYF. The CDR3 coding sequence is TGCGCCAGCAGCGGTGGGATAAAGGGGGCAACAGATACGCAGTATTTT.

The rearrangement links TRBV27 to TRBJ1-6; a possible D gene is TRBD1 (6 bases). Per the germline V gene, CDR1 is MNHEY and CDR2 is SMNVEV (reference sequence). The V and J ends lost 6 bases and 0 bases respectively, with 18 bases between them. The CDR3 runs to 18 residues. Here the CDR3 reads CASSISPTGSSYNSPLHF. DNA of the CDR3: TGTGCCAGCAGCATTTCCCCAACAGGGAGCTCCTATAATTCACCCCTCCACTTT.

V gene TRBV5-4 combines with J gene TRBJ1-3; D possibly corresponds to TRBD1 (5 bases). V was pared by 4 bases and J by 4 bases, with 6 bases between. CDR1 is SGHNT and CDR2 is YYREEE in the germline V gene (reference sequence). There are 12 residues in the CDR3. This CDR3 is CASSNRGNTIYF. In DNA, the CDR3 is TGTGCCAGCAGCAACAGGGGAAACACCATATATTTT.

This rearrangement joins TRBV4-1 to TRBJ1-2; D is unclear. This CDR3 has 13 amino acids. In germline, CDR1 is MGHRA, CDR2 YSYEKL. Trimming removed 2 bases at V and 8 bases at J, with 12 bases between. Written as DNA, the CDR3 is TGCGCCAGCAGCCAACGAGGTTTTGGAGGCTACACCTTC. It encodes CASSQRGFGGYTF.

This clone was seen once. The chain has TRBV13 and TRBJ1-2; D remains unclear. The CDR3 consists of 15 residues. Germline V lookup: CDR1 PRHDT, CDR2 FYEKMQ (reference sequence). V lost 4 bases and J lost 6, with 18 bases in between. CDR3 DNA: TGTGCCAGCAGCTCGCCATTTAACGGGTCCCATGGCTACACCTTC. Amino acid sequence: CASSSPFNGSHGYTF.